Shown below are 17 T cell receptor beta chains from a single sample sequenced in a study of T cell responses to AZD1222 COVID-19 vaccine. Method: immunoSEQ multiplex PCR; TCRdb's copy keeps in-frame clones and lacks some. The sample lists 110,000 to 150,000 clones; over 75% were seen once. This sample comprised peripheral blood, obtained on day 0 of AZD1222 vaccination. All receptors come from an adult in good health.

The chain combines TRBV30 with TRBJ1-2; D is unclear. This CDR3 spans 13 amino acids. V was clipped by 3 bases and J by 4 bases, with 12 bases between them. Germline V gives CDR1 GTSNPN, CDR2 SVGIG (reference sequence). The CDR3 region has the DNA TGTGCCTGGAGGGGCCAAGACCCCTATGGCTACACCTTC. As protein: CAWRGQDPYGYTF.

The genes are TRBV16 and TRBJ1-1; D not resolved. V was trimmed by 3 bases and J by 5 bases, leaving 7 bases between them. This CDR3 region has 12 residues. Germline assignment: CDR1 KGHSY and CDR2 FQNENV. The CDR3 sequence: CASSHSGTEAFF. In DNA form, the CDR3 reads TGTGCCAGCAGCCATTCCGGTACTGAAGCTTTCTTT.

The V call is TRBV7-2, the J call TRBJ1-5, with 8 bases aligning to TRBD1. CDR3 size: 13 residues. Germline-derived CDR1 and CDR2 are SGHTA and FQGNSA. With V trimmed by 4 bases and J by 7 bases, 3 bases remained unmatched. CDR3 region: CASSYRGEQPQHF. CDR3 DNA: TGTGCCAGCAGCTACAGGGGGGAACAGCCCCAGCATTTT.

The chain is built from TRBV2 and TRBJ1-1, with D perhaps matching TRBD1 (6 bases). The CDR3 is made up of 13 amino acids. From germline, CDR1 is SNHLY and CDR2 FYNNEI. With 7 bases removed from V and 9 bases from J, the gap between germline ends came to 18 bases. The CDR3 DNA reads as TGTGCCAGCACTCTATCCTTAGGGGGACAAGCTTTCTTT. It is translated as CASTLSLGGQAFF. Using reference TRBV2 and TRBJ1-1 for the parts outside the CDR3, the full variable domain is EPEVTQTPSHQVTQMGQEVILRCVPISNHLYFYWYRQILGQKVEFLVSFYNNEISEKSEIFDDQFSVERPDGSNFTLKIRSTKLEDSAMYFCASTLSLGGQAFFGQGTRLTVV.

J is TRBJ2-7 and V is TRBV7-8; 11 bases match TRBD1. This CDR3 is built from 16 residues. Germline V gene lookup returns CDR1 SGHVS and CDR2 FQNEAQ. V was pared by 0 bases and J by 3 bases, with 4 bases of the junction left unmatched. CDR3 sequence reads: CASSLARTGGDYEQYF. CDR3 coding DNA: TGTGCCAGCAGCTTAGCAAGGACAGGGGGCGACTACGAGCAGTACTTC.

For the CDR3, the DNA is TGTGCCAGTAGTCTCAGGAGCAATCAGCCCCAGCATTTT. It is translated as CASSLRSNQPQHF. The chain joins TRBV19 to TRBJ1-5; D ambiguous. This CDR3 spans 13 amino acids. V was clipped by 5 bases and J by 1 base, with 6 bases between them. The germline gives CDR1 LNHDA, CDR2 SQIVND (reference sequence).

This chain links TRBV6-5 with TRBJ1-1, with D perhaps matching TRBD1 (6 bases). CDR1 and CDR2 (germline): MNHEY, SVGAGI. Trimming cost V 0 bases and J 4 bases, with 12 bases left between them. There are 15 residues in the CDR3. CDR3 nucleotides: TGTGCCAGCAGTTACTCTGAGGGGGTGAGCACTGAAGCTTTCTTT. Translating it yields CASSYSEGVSTEAFF.

V and J are TRBV15 and TRBJ1-2, with D unclear. The CDR3 is made up of 15 amino acids. The ends were cut back, 0 bases at V and 4 bases at J, with 12 bases in the middle. CDR1 LNHNV and CDR2 YYDKDF come from the germline V gene (reference sequence). The CDR3 nucleotides are TGTGCCACCAGCAGAGACCAAACAGCTCCCTATGGCTACACCTTC. Residues: CATSRDQTAPYGYTF.

In DNA, the CDR3 is TGTGCCAGCAGTTCACAACGGCGTAATTCACCCCTCCACTTT. Translated, it gives CASSSQRRNSPLHF. The chain recombines TRBV28 with TRBJ1-6; D ambiguous. This CDR3 spans 14 amino acids. The V gene lost 4 bases and the J gene lost 6 bases, with 10 bases spanning the gap. The germline V gene encodes CDR1 MDHEN and CDR2 SYDVKM.

CDR3 residues: CASSPRSGGYNEQFF. The CDR3 DNA follows: TGTGCCAGCAGCCCGAGGAGCGGGGGCTACAATGAGCAGTTCTTC. The chain carries TRBV11-2 and TRBJ2-1; 8 bases match TRBD2. V shed 5 bases, J shed 3 bases, and the junction held 6 bases outside the gene matches. Germline loops: CDR1 SGHAT, CDR2 FQNNGV. This CDR3 contains 15 residues. Complete variable domain (other parts from reference TRBV11-2 and TRBJ2-1): EAGVAQSPRYKIIEKRQSVAFWCNPISGHATLYWYQQILGQGPKLLIQFQNNGVVDDSQLPKDRFSAERLKGVDSTLKIQPAKLEDSAVYLCASSPRSGGYNEQFFGPGTRLTVL.

CDR3 sequence: CASSLDNSYEQYF. The CDR3 DNA sequence: TGTGCCAGCTCTTTGGACAACTCCTACGAGCAGTACTTC. J is TRBJ2-7 and V is TRBV27, with TRBD1 as a possible D gene (5 bases). The V end was cut by 8 bases, the J end by 0 bases, with 11 bases between. Germline V gene sequence: CDR1 MNHEY, CDR2 SMNVEV (reference sequence). This CDR3 contains 13 residues.

The chain recombines TRBV10-3 with TRBJ1-1; the D is unclear. The germline V gene encodes CDR1 ENHRY and CDR2 SYGVKD. V was trimmed by 4 bases and J by 4 bases, leaving 7 bases between them. The CDR3 length is 12 residues. The CDR3: CAISAMGTEAFF. In DNA, the CDR3 is TGTGCCATCAGTGCTATGGGCACTGAAGCTTTCTTT.

Only one count was recorded for this clone. The V and J genes are TRBV27 and TRBJ2-7, with D hard to call. CDR3 length: 12 amino acids. The germline V gene encodes CDR1 MNHEY and CDR2 SMNVEV (reference sequence). V dropped 6 bases and J dropped 1 base, with 7 bases sitting between them. CDR3 DNA sequence: TGTGCCAGCAGGGGTTTTTCCTACGAGCAGTACTTC. Amino acid sequence: CASRGFSYEQYF.

This clone was recorded only once. The chain joins TRBV11-3 to TRBJ1-5; 8 bases are shared with TRBD1. This CDR3 region has 16 residues. After removal of 6 bases from V and 0 bases from J, the junction contained 7 bases not matched to a gene. In germline, CDR1 is SGHNT, CDR2 YENEEA. Here the CDR3 reads CASSFYRGVSNQPQHF. The CDR3 DNA is TGTGCCAGCAGTTTTTACAGGGGGGTTAGCAATCAGCCCCAGCATTTT.

The chain recombines TRBV9 with TRBJ2-7; 10 bases are a match to TRBD2. CDR3 length equals 14 residues. Germline CDR1 and CDR2: SGDLS and YYNGEE. Trimming took 5 bases from V and 4 from J; bases not matched to a gene: 6. CDR3 sequence: CASSLAGEAYEQYF. The CDR3 nucleotides are TGTGCCAGCAGTCTAGCGGGAGAGGCGTACGAGCAGTACTTC.

This clone was picked up a small number of times. The chain is built from TRBV30 and TRBJ2-2; D may be TRBD2 (6 bases). Deletions cut 4 bases from V and 4 bases from J, with 16 bases between. The CDR3 has 15 amino acids. CDR1 is GTSNPN and CDR2 is SVGIG in the germline V gene (reference sequence). CDR3 nucleotides: TGTGCCTGGACTTCCGGGAGTTTAACCACCGGGGAGCTGTTTTTT. This translates into CAWTSGSLTTGELFF.

V and J are TRBV7-2 and TRBJ2-1; the match to TRBD2 covers 8 bases. CDR1 is SGHTA, CDR2 FQGNSA, per germline. With 1 base clipped from V and 8 bases from J, the junction kept 7 bases outside the gene matches. The CDR3 consists of 15 residues. The CDR3 loop is CASSLEGTRYYEQFF. CDR3 in DNA: TGTGCCAGCAGCTTAGAAGGGACTAGATACTATGAGCAGTTCTTC.